This T cell receptor (beta chain) was sequenced in a study of regulatory T cells in long-lasting Graves disease. Building the TCR beta libraries relied on iRepertoire HTBI primers, and CDR3 regions underwent Arm-PCR. MiXCR was run by TCRdb on the multiplex PCR reads, yielding one entry per CDR3 protein. This table has about 450,000 distinct CDR3 sequences, 12% to 15% appearing once. Trimming shortened V by 5 bases and J by 0 bases, and 11 bases separated the two germline ends. Germline V gene sequence: CDR1 MDHEN, CDR2 SYDVKM. The CDR3 extends over 15 amino acids. The sample's time point: newly diagnosed GD, antithyroid drugs for less than 3 months. There was RNA extracted from PBMCs, and the TCR library was made from it. These records were also assigned to another study, of T cells in Graves' hyperthyroidism and ophthalmopathy.

The chain links TRBV28 to TRBJ2-4; TRBD1 is a possible D gene (5 bases). The TCR sequence derives from a woman aged 45-60 years with Graves disease. The sample here was peripheral blood mononuclear cells (PBMCs), taken at new diagnosis, from a patient treated with antithyroid drugs. The CDR3 sequence: CASSTTGLAKNIQYF. In nucleotides, the CDR3 is TGTGCCAGCAGTACAACAGGTCTAGCCAAAAACATTCAGTACTTC.